This TCR beta chain comes out of a study of cytomegalovirus exposure and HLA in healthy donors. General study points: With later analysis, a missense DCLRE1C variant became linked to TCR beta V- and J-gene trimming. Most sequenced TCRs were rare (though some public TCRs occurred in many donors). According to a later analysis, most TCR beta chains associated with CMV appeared HLA-restricted. Association with HLA alleles at 0.05 false discovery rate was found for 16,951 TCR beta sequences in a later analysis.

V was shortened by 8 bases and J by 6 bases, with 11 bases between the two germline ends. Germline V lookup: CDR1 WNHNN, CDR2 SYGVQD (reference sequence). The CDR3 spans 11 residues. Points on this clone: Its antigen remains unidentified.

Primers for the PCR totalled 60 Vbeta and 13 Jbeta. The repertoire was sequenced with immunoSEQ multiplex PCR; TCRdb's copy has only in-frame clones and lacks some. Of about 130,000 clones listed, about four fifths are singletons. Specimen: PBMCs. This chain uses TRBV10-1 with TRBJ2-7, with D possibly matching TRBD1 (5 bases). The sequence derives from a male donor in good health and CMV-seropositive. CDR3 in amino acids: CASVDRTEQYF. CDR3 bases: TGCGCCAGCGTTGACAGAACCGAGCAGTACTTC.